The clone carrying this T cell receptor beta chain was counted once. The CDR3 runs 15 residues. CDR1 is MNHEY and CDR2 is SVGAGI in the germline V gene. The sample originates from a study of OX40 agonist ivuxolimab in advanced cancers. The repertoire was sequenced with immunoSEQ multiplex PCR; TCRdb's copy has only in-frame clones and lacks some. The sample carries about 79,000 clones, 90% recorded once. This TCR came from an adult with an advanced solid tumor such as melanoma, head and neck, liver or kidney cancer. This chain links TRBV6-5 with TRBJ2-5; the D is unclear. TRBJ2-7 matches the DNA end more closely, so the J call is doubtful. The sequenced sample was CD4+ or CD8+ T cells sorted from blood, obtained in a trial of the OX40 agonist ivuxolimab. The CDR3 sequence is CASRARTLSTYEQYF. CDR3 nucleotides: TGTGCCAGCAGGGCAAGGACCTTAAGCACCTACGAGCAGTACTTC.